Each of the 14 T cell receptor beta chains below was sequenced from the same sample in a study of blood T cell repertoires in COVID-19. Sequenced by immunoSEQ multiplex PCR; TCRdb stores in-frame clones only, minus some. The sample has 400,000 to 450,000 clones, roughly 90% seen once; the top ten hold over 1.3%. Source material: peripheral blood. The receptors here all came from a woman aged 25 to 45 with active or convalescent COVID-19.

The CDR3 DNA sequence: TGTGCCTATTCAGCGGGAGCCAGCACAAACAATGAGCAGTTCTTC. Its translation: CAYSAGASTNNEQFF. The chain links TRBV30 to TRBJ2-1, with TRBD2 matching 8 bases. This CDR3 has 15 amino acids. Germline V lookup: CDR1 GTSNPN, CDR2 SVGIG (reference sequence). Trimming took 7 bases from V and 5 from J; bases not matched to a gene: 13.

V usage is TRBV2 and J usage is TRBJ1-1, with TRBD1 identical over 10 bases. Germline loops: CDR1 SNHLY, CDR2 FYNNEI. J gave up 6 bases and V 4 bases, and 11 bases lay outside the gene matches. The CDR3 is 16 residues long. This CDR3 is CASSGRHSGTGAEAFF. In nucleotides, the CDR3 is TGTGCCAGCAGTGGTCGACACTCCGGGACAGGGGCTGAAGCTTTCTTT.

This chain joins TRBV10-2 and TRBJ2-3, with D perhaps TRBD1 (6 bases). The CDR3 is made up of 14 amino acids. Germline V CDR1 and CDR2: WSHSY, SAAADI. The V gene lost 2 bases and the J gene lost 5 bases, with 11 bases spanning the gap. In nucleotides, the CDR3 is TGCGCCAGCAGTGAGAGTCAGGGGAAAGATACGCAGTATTTT. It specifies CASSESQGKDTQYF.

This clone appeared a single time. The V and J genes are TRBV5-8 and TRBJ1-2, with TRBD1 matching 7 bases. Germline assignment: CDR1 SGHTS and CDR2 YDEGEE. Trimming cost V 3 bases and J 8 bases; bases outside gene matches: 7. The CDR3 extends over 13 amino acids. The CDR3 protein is CASSSRTGGGYTF. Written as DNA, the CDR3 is TGTGCCAGCAGCTCCAGGACAGGAGGGGGCTACACCTTC.

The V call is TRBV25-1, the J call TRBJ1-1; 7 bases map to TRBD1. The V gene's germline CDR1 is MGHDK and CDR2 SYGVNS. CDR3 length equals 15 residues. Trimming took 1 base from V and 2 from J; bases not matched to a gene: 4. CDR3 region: CASSEFRGPNTEAFF. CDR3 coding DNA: TGTGCCAGCAGTGAATTTAGGGGGCCTAACACTGAAGCTTTCTTT.

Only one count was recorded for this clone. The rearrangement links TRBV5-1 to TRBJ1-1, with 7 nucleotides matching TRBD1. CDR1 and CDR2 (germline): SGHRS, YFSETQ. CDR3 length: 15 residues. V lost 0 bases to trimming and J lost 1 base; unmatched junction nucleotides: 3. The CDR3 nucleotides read TGCGCCAGCAGCTTGGCGGGACAGAGGAACACTGAAGCTTTCTTT. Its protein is CASSLAGQRNTEAFF.

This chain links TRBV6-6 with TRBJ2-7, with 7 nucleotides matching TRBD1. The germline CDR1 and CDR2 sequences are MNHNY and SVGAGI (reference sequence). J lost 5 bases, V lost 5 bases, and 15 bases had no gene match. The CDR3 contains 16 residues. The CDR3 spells CASSIPRDREHHEQYF. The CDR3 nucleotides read TGTGCCAGCAGTATTCCCCGGGACAGAGAACACCACGAGCAGTACTTC.

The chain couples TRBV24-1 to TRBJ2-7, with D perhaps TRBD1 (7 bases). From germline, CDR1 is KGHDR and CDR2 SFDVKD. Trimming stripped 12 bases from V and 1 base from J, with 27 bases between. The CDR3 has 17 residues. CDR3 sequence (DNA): TGTGCCTCCATAACAGGGGAGGTAGCAGTAGGTTCCTACGAGCAGTACTTC. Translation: CASITGEVAVGSYEQYF.

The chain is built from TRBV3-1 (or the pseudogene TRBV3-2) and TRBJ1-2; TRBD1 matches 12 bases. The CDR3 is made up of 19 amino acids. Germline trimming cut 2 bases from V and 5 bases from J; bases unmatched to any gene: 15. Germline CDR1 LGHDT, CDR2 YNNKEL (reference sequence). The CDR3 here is CASSQHGTGGISAQYGYTF. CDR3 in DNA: TGTGCCAGCAGCCAACACGGGACAGGGGGCATCTCTGCCCAATATGGCTACACCTTC.

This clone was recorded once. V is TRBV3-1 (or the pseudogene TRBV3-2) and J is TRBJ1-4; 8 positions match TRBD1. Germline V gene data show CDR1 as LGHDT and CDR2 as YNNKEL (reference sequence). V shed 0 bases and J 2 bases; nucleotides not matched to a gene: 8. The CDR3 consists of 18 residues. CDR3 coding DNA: TGTGCCAGCAGCCAAGATCGGGGCAGGGGGCTGACTAATGAAAAACTGTTTTTT. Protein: CASSQDRGRGLTNEKLFF.

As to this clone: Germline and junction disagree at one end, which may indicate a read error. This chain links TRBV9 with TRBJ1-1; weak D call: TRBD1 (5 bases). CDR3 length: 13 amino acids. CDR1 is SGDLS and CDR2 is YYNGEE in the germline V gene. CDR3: CASSGLGGAEAFF. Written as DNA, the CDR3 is TGTGCCAGCAGCGGATTGGGGGGTGCTGAGGCTTTCTTT.

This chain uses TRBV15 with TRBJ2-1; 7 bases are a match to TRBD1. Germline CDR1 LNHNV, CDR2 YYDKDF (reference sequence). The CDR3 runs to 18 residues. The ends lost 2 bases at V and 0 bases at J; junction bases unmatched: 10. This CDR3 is CATSRFLEGAASYNEQFF. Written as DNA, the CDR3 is TGTGCCACCAGCAGATTCCTCGAGGGGGCTGCCTCCTACAATGAGCAGTTCTTC.

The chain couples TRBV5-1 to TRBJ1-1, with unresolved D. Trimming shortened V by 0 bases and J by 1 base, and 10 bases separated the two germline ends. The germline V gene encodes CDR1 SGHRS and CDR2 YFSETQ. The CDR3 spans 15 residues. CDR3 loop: CASSLAGQANTEAFF. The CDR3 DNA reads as TGCGCCAGCAGCTTGGCTGGCCAGGCGAACACTGAAGCTTTCTTT.

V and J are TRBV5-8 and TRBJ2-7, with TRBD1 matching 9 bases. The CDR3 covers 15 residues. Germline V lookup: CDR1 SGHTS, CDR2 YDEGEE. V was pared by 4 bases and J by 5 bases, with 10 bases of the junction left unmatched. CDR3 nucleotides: TGTGCCAGCAGCACATCCGGGACAGGGTCCAACGAGCAGTACTTC. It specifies CASSTSGTGSNEQYF.